This paragraph reports one T cell receptor beta chain. Its antigen is unidentified. One end of the junction is discordant with germline, which a read error may explain. Germline values: CDR1 SGHKS, CDR2 YYEKEE (reference sequence). CDR3 size: 17 residues. Researchers amplified the TCR beta CDR3 regions from RNA transcripts. RT-PCR in the first round (using the HTBI primer set) targeted the TCR CDR3. TCRdb re-analysed the multiplex PCR reads in MiXCR, keeping a single row per CDR3 protein. The sample gives just over 550,000 distinct CDR3 sequences, about 43% of which show up once; 8.2% is in the top ten. This sample was included in a study of T cells in Graves' hyperthyroidism and ophthalmopathy. The study's findings and limits: Ophthalmopathy could be told apart from stable hyperthyroidism with a 13 V-J model.

Patients aged 18 to 65 had newly diagnosed hyperthyroidism that had lasted under 2 months. Sequenced: peripheral blood or thyroid tissue (not recorded which). The TCR originated in a woman younger than 30 with Graves' hyperthyroidism. V gene TRBV5-5 combines with J gene TRBJ1-1; TRBD1 aligns across 7 bases. The CDR3 loop reads CACSMAYIGRGGTEAFF. The DNA of the CDR3 is TGTGCCTGCAGCATGGCTTATATCGGCAGGGGGGGCACCGAAGCTTTCTTT. The full variable domain, its missing parts supplied by reference TRBV5-5 and TRBJ1-1, is DAGVTQSPTHLIKTRGQQVTLRCSPISGHKSVSWYQQVLGQGPQFIFQYYEKEERGRGNFPDRFSARQFPNYSSELNVNALLLGDSALYLCACSMAYIGRGGTEAFFGQGTRLTVV.